This T cell receptor beta chain was sequenced during a study of T cells expressing NK-cell markers. Overall study: Most of the eight sequenced donors were classified as HCMV-seropositive, and one was classified as seronegative.

Libraries used 5'RACE template switching adding universal primer site and UMIs. TCRdb re-called the 5' RACE reads and catalogs CDR3 proteins one per entry, DNA excluded. This sample's table reports some 390,000 distinct CDR3 sequences. This CDR3 has 16 residues. For this clonotype: Its antigen is currently unknown.

Overall study results and limits: Unclear, still, was the HCMV specificity of the expanded NKG2C+ T cell clones. In roughly 6 donors, dominant CD3+CD56+NKG2C+ clones formed about 1.0-7.0% of CD8+ cells.

This TCR derives from a woman aged 45-59 years in good health. The chain joins TRBV12-3 or TRBV12-4 to TRBJ2-1; TCRdb lists TRBD2, though no DNA is available to test this call. The specimen was blood T cells: a sorted CD56 or NKG2C T cell subset, CD4+ or CD8+ T cells, or bulk PBMC T cells (not recorded which). The CDR3 loop is CASSPRRTRKYNEQFF.